The T cell receptor beta chain described here comes from a study of blood T cell repertoires in COVID-19. Looking at the study overall: Whether acute or convalescent, the COVID-19 samples came from the United States, Italy and Spain.

Clones were sequenced by immunoSEQ multiplex PCR, and TCRdb holds only the in-frame ones, with some missing. This table holds about 110,000 clones, less than 90% found once. This clone has a single count. This CDR3 is built from 14 residues. Germline CDR1 and CDR2: SGHKS and YYEKEE (reference sequence). Trimming took 1 base from V and 1 from J, leaving 6 bases between them. The chain combines TRBV5-5 with TRBJ2-1; tentative D call: TRBD2 (5 bases). The sample taken for sequencing was peripheral blood. This TCR came from a woman aged 60-75 years with acute or convalescent COVID-19. CDR3 bases: TGTGCCAGCAGCTTGCAGCGGTCCTACAATGAGCAGTTCTTC. Translation: CASSLQRSYNEQFF.